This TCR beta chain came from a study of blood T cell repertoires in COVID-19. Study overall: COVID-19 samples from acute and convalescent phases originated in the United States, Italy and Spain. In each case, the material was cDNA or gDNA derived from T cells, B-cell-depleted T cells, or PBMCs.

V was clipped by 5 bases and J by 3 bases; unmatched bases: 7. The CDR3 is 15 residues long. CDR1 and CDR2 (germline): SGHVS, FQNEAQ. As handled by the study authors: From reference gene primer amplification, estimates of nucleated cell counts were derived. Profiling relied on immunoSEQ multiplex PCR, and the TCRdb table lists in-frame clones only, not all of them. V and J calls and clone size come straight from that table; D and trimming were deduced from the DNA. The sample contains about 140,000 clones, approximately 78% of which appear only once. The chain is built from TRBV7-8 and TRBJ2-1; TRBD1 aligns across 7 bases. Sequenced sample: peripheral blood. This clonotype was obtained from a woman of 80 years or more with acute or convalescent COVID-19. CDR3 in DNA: TGTGCCAGCAGCCGCGACAGGGAAGACTACAATGAGCAGTTCTTC. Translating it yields CASSRDREDYNEQFF. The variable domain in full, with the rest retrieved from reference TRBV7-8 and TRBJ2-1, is GAGVSQSPRYKVAKRGQDVALRCDPISGHVSLFWYQQALGQGPEFLTYFQNEAQLDKSGLPSDRFFAERPEGSVSTLKIQRTQQEDSAVYLCASSRDREDYNEQFFGPGTRLTVL.